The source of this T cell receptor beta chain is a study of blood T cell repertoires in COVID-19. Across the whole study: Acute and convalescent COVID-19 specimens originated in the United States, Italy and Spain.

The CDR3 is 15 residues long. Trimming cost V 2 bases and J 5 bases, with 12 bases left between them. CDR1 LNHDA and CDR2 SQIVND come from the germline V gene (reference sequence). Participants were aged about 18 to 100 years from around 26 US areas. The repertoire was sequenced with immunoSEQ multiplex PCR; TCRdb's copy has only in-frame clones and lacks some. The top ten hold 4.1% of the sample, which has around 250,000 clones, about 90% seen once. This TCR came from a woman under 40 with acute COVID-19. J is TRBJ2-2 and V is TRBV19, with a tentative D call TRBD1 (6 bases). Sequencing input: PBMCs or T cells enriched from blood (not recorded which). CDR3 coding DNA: TGTGCCAGTAGTATAAACAGGGAGCGAACCGGGGAGCTGTTTTTT. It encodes CASSINRERTGELFF.